These 25 T cell receptor beta chains came from one sample sequenced in a study of beta chain features in type 1 diabetes. TCRB transcripts that were expressed got sequenced, as all of the isolated RNA had been reverse transcribed. Assay used: immunoSEQ multiplex PCR; TCRdb lists only in-frame clones, some missing. This table holds fewer than 400,000 clones, around 9.7% found once. Broader study findings: Among patients with Type 1 diabetes, TCRB CDR3s were moderately but significantly shorter in every one of the four CD4+ subsets.

Their cognate antigens are unknown. Sequencing was performed on central memory CD4+ T cells from blood. All receptors come from a man aged 30 to 45 with type 1 diabetes.

The chain has TRBV30 and TRBJ1-2; D unresolved. This CDR3 comprises 8 residues. The V gene's germline CDR1 is GTSNPN and CDR2 SVGIG (reference sequence). V lost 4 bases and J lost 11, with 5 bases in between. The CDR3 protein is CAWTTYTF. The DNA of the CDR3 is TGTGCCTGGACCACTTACACCTTC.

This clone occurred a few times. The sample contains more than one DNA sequence encoding this CDR3. The CDR3 sequence is CASSLEGNSPLHF. In DNA, the CDR3 is TGTGCCAGCAGCTTAGAGGGGAATTCACCCCTCCACTTT. J is TRBJ1-6 and V is TRBV7-9, with D possibly being TRBD1 (5 bases). Trimming shortened V by 1 base and J by 7 bases, and 5 bases separated the two germline ends. Germline V gene data show CDR1 as SEHNR and CDR2 as FQNEAQ (reference sequence). There are 13 residues in the CDR3. The entire variable domain, with the rest obtained from reference TRBV7-9 and TRBJ1-6, is as follows: DTGVSQNPRHKITKRGQNVTFRCDPISEHNRLYWYRQTLGQGPEFLTYFQNEAQLEKSRLLSDRFSAERPKGSFSTLEIQRTEQGDSAMYLCASSLEGNSPLHFGNGTRLTVT.

This clone was seen at least ten times. V gene TRBV2 combines with J gene TRBJ2-7, with 7 bases matching TRBD1. This CDR3 contains 13 residues. The V gene end was trimmed by 4 bases and the J gene end by 4 bases; junction bases not matched to a gene: 4. Germline CDR1 is SNHLY and CDR2 is FYNNEI. CDR3 sequence: CASSVGRGYEQYF. DNA for the CDR3: TGTGCCAGCAGTGTAGGCAGGGGGTACGAGCAGTACTTC.

The chain links TRBV6-6 to TRBJ1-5, with 11 positions matching TRBD1. The ends lost 5 bases at V and 5 bases at J; junction bases unmatched: 5. The germline V gene encodes CDR1 MNHNY and CDR2 SVGAGI (reference sequence). The CDR3 consists of 15 residues. CDR3 amino acids: CASSARTGGYQPQHF. CDR3 coding DNA: TGTGCCAGCAGTGCTAGGACAGGGGGCTATCAGCCCCAGCATTTT.

This clone was seen a few times. The rearrangement uses TRBV5-6 and TRBJ1-4; a possible D gene is TRBD1 (6 bases). The CDR3 has 15 amino acids. Germline-derived CDR1 and CDR2 are SGHDT and YYEEEE. V dropped 4 bases and J dropped 8 bases, with 18 bases sitting between them. In nucleotides, the CDR3 is TGTGCCAGCAGCCCTATAGGGGGTTCGGAGGAAAAACTGTTTTTT. Its translation is CASSPIGGSEEKLFF.

This clone was seen more than once but under ten times. This chain joins TRBV28 and TRBJ1-6, with 9 positions matching TRBD1. Per germline, CDR1 MDHEN and CDR2 SYDVKM. Trimming at V came to 5 bases and at J to 8 bases, leaving 7 bases not matched to a gene. The CDR3 totals 15 residues. The CDR3, as DNA: TGTGCCAGCAGTCTTCCACAGGGGGCGCATTCACCCCTCCACTTT. This translates into CASSLPQGAHSPLHF.

The sample holds a few counts of this clone. The chain links TRBV5-1 to TRBJ2-7, with TRBD1 matching 7 bases. Trimming took 4 bases from V and 6 from J; bases not matched to a gene: 13. The germline gives CDR1 SGHRS, CDR2 YFSETQ. The CDR3 has 15 residues. The CDR3 is CASSHTTGPRSEQYF. In nucleotides, the CDR3 is TGCGCCAGCAGCCATACGACAGGGCCCCGCAGCGAGCAGTACTTC.

V usage is TRBV7-9 and J usage is TRBJ1-1; D not resolved. The CDR3 is 14 amino acids. Germline-derived CDR1 and CDR2 are SEHNR and FQNEAQ (reference sequence). V was cut by 0 bases and J by 4 bases, with 9 bases left in between. This CDR3 is CASSLAGVTTEAFF. The DNA of the CDR3 is TGTGCCAGCAGCTTAGCAGGTGTGACCACTGAAGCTTTCTTT.

The chain uses TRBV5-1 and TRBJ2-1; D gene ambiguous. This CDR3 is built from 13 residues. Germline V gene data show CDR1 as SGHRS and CDR2 as YFSETQ. V was pared by 2 bases and J by 5 bases, with 8 bases between. The CDR3: CASSLQFNNEQFF. CDR3 DNA: TGCGCCAGCAGCTTACAGTTTAACAATGAGCAGTTCTTC. The full variable domain, in which reference TRBV5-1 and TRBJ2-1 provide the parts outside the CDR3, is KAGVTQTPRYLIKTRGQQVTLSCSPISGHRSVSWYQQTPGQGLQFLFEYFSETQRNKGNFPGRFSGRQFSNSRSEMNVSTLELGDSALYLCASSLQFNNEQFFGPGTRLTVL.

The table lists this clone with a few counts. The rearrangement joins TRBV6-1 to TRBJ1-4; TRBD1 agrees at 8 bases. Germline trimming cut 9 bases from V and 4 bases from J; bases unmatched to any gene: 4. CDR3 length: 13 amino acids. Germline V gene data show CDR1 as MNHNS and CDR2 as SASEGT. The CDR3: CASQGAHNEKLFF. DNA of the CDR3: TGTGCCAGTCAGGGGGCCCATAATGAAAAACTGTTTTTT.

CDR3 nucleotide sequence: TGTGCCAGCAGCGATCGGGGAGCCAAAAACATTCAGTACTTC. Translating it yields CASSDRGAKNIQYF. The chain couples TRBV6-5 to TRBJ2-4, with D tentatively TRBD2 (5 bases). The V end was cut by 6 bases, the J end by 0 bases, with 9 bases between. Germline V lookup: CDR1 MNHEY, CDR2 SVGAGI. CDR3 length: 14 amino acids.

This rearrangement joins TRBV7-2 to TRBJ2-1; 11 bases map to TRBD2. Germline CDR1 reads SGHTA; CDR2 reads FQGNSA. V dropped 5 bases and J dropped 4; count of bases not matched to a gene: 10. This CDR3 is 17 amino acids long. CDR3 bases: TGTGCCAGCAGCCGTCTAGGACTAGCGGGCTCGTACAATGAGCAGTTCTTC. Protein product: CASSRLGLAGSYNEQFF. The whole variable domain, filled in from reference TRBV7-2 and TRBJ2-1, reads GAGVSQSPSNKVTEKGKDVELRCDPISGHTALYWYRQSLGQGLEFLIYFQGNSAPDKSGLPSDRFSAERTGGSVSTLTIQRTQQEDSAVYLCASSRLGLAGSYNEQFFGPGTRLTVL.

The chain has TRBV7-9 and TRBJ2-5, with D uncertain. The V gene lost 3 bases and the J gene lost 1 base, with 3 bases spanning the gap. The CDR3 sequence is 12 residues long. Germline loops: CDR1 SEHNR, CDR2 FQNEAQ (reference sequence). CDR3 nucleotides: TGTGCCAGCAGCTTCTCCCAAGAGACCCAGTACTTC. Encoded protein: CASSFSQETQYF.

This clone was seen more than once but under ten times. The J gene is TRBJ1-5, the V gene TRBV11-2, with D unresolved. The CDR3 consists of 12 residues. Per the germline V gene, CDR1 is SGHAT and CDR2 is FQNNGV. V shed 1 base and J shed 7 bases, with 5 bases lying between them. The CDR3 loop is CASSLGNQPQHF. CDR3 sequence (DNA): TGTGCCAGCAGCTTAGGGAACCAGCCCCAGCATTTT.

The chain links TRBV10-3 to TRBJ1-5, with a weak D call TRBD1 (5 bases). Trimming left V 0 bases short and J 5 bases short, with 11 bases between. CDR3 length: 15 amino acids. CDR1 ENHRY and CDR2 SYGVKD come from the germline V gene. The chain's CDR3 is CAISESLQGDQPQHF. The CDR3 nucleotides are TGTGCCATCAGTGAGTCGTTGCAGGGCGATCAGCCCCAGCATTTT.

This clone occurred a few times. This chain joins TRBV7-9 and TRBJ2-1; 11 bases map to TRBD2. V gave up 3 bases and J gave up 0 bases; unmatched junction bases: 1. This CDR3 has 16 residues. In germline, CDR1 is SEHNR, CDR2 FQNEAQ (reference sequence). The CDR3 region has the DNA TGTGCCAGCAGCTTTAGCGGGGGGGCCTCCTACAATGAGCAGTTCTTC. Translated, it gives CASSFSGGASYNEQFF.

This clone turned up a few times. The chain links TRBV15 to TRBJ1-6, with D unclear. The CDR3 has 13 amino acids. The V end lost 5 bases, the J end lost 9 bases, and 11 bases lay between the germline ends. Germline CDR1 reads LNHNV; CDR2 reads YYDKDF (reference sequence). DNA of the CDR3: TGTGCCACCAGCCCGGAATTACGTTCACCCCTCCACTTT. Its protein product is CATSPELRSPLHF.

This clone came up a few times. J is TRBJ2-3 and V is TRBV28; TRBD1 aligns across 10 bases. The CDR3 covers 14 residues. The germline gives CDR1 MDHEN, CDR2 SYDVKM. V lost 6 bases to trimming and J lost 6 bases; unmatched junction nucleotides: 6. CDR3 protein: CASRTGTGVDTQYF. The CDR3 nucleotides read TGTGCCAGCAGAACCGGGACAGGGGTGGATACGCAGTATTTT.

This clone was seen a few times. The V gene is TRBV7-2, the J gene TRBJ2-6, with a tentative D call TRBD2 (5 bases). Germline CDR1 reads SGHTA; CDR2 reads FQGNSA. This CDR3 is 15 amino acids long. V was clipped by 1 base and J by 5 bases, with 9 bases between them. The CDR3 protein is CASSLEEGRANVLTF. The CDR3 bases are TGTGCCAGCAGCTTAGAAGAGGGTCGGGCCAACGTCCTGACTTTC.

The rearrangement links TRBV19 to TRBJ1-1; D remains unclear. CDR1 LNHDA and CDR2 SQIVND come from the germline V gene (reference sequence). Trimming stripped 3 bases from V and 3 bases from J, with 14 bases between. This CDR3 spans 15 amino acids. This chain's CDR3 is CASSIEGSRDTEAFF. The CDR3 coding sequence is TGTGCCAGTAGTATCGAGGGTTCACGGGACACTGAAGCTTTCTTT. Full variable domain (remainder filled in from reference TRBV19 and TRBJ1-1): DGGITQSPKYLFRKEGQNVTLSCEQNLNHDAMYWYRQDPGQGLRLIYYSQIVNDFQKGDIAEGYSVSREKKESFPLTVTSAQKNPTAFYLCASSIEGSRDTEAFFGQGTRLTVV.

The sample holds a few counts of this clone. The V call is TRBV30, the J call TRBJ1-4; possibly TRBD1 for D (5 bases). This CDR3 comprises 11 residues. The V end lost 4 bases, the J end lost 8 bases, and 8 bases lay between the germline ends. From germline, CDR1 is GTSNPN and CDR2 SVGIG (reference sequence). As DNA, the CDR3 is TGTGCCTGGACCAACAGGGAAAAACTGTTTTTT. It is translated as CAWTNREKLFF.

The chain is built from TRBV27 and TRBJ2-3; D is unclear. CDR3 length: 15 residues. Germline V lookup: CDR1 MNHEY, CDR2 SMNVEV (reference sequence). V lost 4 bases to trimming and J lost 1 base, with 12 bases between them. The CDR3 here is CASSSGWGGTDTQYF. As DNA, the CDR3 is TGTGCCAGCAGTTCAGGTTGGGGTGGCACAGATACGCAGTATTTT.

This clone was seen a few times. The gene calls are TRBV2 and TRBJ1-1; D possibly corresponds to TRBD1 (6 bases). Per the germline V gene, CDR1 is SNHLY and CDR2 is FYNNEI. This CDR3 contains 15 residues. V was trimmed by 6 bases and J by 0 bases, leaving 14 bases between them. CDR3 nucleotide sequence: TGTGCCAGCAGAGCGGGACACTCAATGAACACTGAAGCTTTCTTT. Translation: CASRAGHSMNTEAFF.

The rearrangement links TRBV4-3 to TRBJ1-2, with D perhaps matching TRBD1 (6 bases). Trimming took off 0 bases at V and 7 bases at J, with 15 bases between the two ends. CDR1 is LGHNA, CDR2 YSLEER, per germline. This CDR3 contains 15 residues. This CDR3 is CASSQEWGQGRGYTF. CDR3 nucleotide sequence: TGCGCCAGCAGCCAAGAATGGGGGCAGGGTCGTGGCTACACCTTC.

The chain is built from TRBV19 and TRBJ2-5, with 9 bases lining up with TRBD2. With 5 bases clipped from V and 3 bases from J, the junction kept 7 bases outside the gene matches. In germline, CDR1 is LNHDA, CDR2 SQIVND (reference sequence). The length of the CDR3 is 15 residues. CDR3 region: CASSDTTSGKETQYF. The CDR3 DNA reads TGTGCCAGTAGTGACACGACTAGCGGTAAAGAGACCCAGTACTTC.